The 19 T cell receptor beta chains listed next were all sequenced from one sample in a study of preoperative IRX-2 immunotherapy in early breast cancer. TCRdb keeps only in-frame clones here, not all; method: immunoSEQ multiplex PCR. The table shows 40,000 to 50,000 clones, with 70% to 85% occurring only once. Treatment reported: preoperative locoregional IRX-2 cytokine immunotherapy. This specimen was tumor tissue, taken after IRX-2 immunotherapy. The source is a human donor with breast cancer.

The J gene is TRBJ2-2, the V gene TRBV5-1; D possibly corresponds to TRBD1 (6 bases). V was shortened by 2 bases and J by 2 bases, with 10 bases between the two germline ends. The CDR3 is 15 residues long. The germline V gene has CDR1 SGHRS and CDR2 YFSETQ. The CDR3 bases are TGCGCCAGCAGCTTTTTACAGGGAAACACCGGGGAGCTGTTTTTT. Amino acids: CASSFLQGNTGELFF.

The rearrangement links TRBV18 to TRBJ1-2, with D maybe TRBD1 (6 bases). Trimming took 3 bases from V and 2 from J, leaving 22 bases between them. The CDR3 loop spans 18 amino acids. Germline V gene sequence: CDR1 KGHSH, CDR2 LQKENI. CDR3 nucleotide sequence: TGTGCCAGCTCACCGGGACAAGGAGTAGGGGGGCCGAACTATGGCTACACCTTC. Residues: CASSPGQGVGGPNYGYTF.

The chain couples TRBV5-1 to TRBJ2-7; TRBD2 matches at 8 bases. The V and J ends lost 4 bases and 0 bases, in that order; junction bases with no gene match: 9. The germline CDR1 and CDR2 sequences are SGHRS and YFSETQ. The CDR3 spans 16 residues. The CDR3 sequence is CASSLNSGGLSYEQYF. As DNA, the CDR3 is TGCGCCAGCAGCCTCAATTCGGGAGGGCTCTCCTACGAGCAGTACTTC.

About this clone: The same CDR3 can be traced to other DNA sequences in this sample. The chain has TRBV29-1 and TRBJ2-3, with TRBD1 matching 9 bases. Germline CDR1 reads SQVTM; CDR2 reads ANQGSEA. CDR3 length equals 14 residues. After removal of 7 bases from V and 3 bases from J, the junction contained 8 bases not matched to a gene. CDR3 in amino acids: CSASGQGGTDTQYF. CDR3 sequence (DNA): TGCAGCGCCTCGGGACAGGGAGGGACAGATACGCAGTATTTT.

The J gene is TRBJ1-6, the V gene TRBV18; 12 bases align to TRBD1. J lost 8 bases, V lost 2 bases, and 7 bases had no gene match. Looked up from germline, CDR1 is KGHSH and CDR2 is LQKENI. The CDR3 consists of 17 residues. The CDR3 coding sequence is TGTGCCAGCTCACCAAGTTCGGGACAGGGGGCAGATTCACCCCTCCACTTT. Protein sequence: CASSPSSGQGADSPLHF. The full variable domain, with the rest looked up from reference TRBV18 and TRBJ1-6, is NAGVMQNPRHLVRRRGQEARLRCSPMKGHSHVYWYRQLPEEGLKFMVYLQKENIIDESGMPKERFSAEFPKEGPSILRIQQVVRGDSAAYFCASSPSSGQGADSPLHFGNGTRLTVT.

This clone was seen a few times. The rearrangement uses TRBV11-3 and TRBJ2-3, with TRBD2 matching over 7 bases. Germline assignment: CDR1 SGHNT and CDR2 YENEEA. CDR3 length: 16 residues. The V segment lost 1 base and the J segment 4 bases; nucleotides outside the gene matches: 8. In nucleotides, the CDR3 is TGTGCCAGCAGCTTAGGGGGCGGGGCGGGAGCAGATACGCAGTATTTT. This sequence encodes CASSLGGGAGADTQYF.

The CDR3, as DNA: TGTGCCACCAGATCCCCGGCCAGGGCCCCCTACGAGCAGTACTTC. Translating gives CATRSPARAPYEQYF. The chain combines TRBV15 with TRBJ2-7, with D possibly TRBD1 on 5 matching bases. V was trimmed by 6 bases and J by 2 bases, leaving 17 bases between them. This CDR3 is built from 15 residues. CDR1 and CDR2 from the germline V gene are LNHNV and YYDKDF (reference sequence).

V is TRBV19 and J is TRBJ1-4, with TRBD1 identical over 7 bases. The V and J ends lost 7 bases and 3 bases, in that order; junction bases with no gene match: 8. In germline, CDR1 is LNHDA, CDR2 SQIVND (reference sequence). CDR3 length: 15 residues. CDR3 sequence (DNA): TGTGCCAGTACCTCAACCGGGACAGCTAATGAAAAACTGTTTTTT. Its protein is CASTSTGTANEKLFF.

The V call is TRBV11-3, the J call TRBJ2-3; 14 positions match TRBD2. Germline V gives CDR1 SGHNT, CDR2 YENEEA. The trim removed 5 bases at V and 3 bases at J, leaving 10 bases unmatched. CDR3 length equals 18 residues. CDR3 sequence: CASSPRTSGRLVTDTQYF. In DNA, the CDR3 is TGTGCCAGCAGCCCGAGGACTAGCGGGAGGTTAGTGACAGATACGCAGTATTTT.

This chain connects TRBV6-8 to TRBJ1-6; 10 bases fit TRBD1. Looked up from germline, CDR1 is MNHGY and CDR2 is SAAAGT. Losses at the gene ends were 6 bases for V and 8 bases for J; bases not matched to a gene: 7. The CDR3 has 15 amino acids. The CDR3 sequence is CASRSTGTGDSPLHF. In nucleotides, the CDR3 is TGTGCCAGCAGGAGTACCGGGACAGGGGATTCACCCCTCCACTTT.

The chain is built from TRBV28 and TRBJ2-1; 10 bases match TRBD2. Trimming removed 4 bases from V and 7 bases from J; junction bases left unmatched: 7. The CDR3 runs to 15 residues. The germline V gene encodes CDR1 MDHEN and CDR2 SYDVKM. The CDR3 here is CASSSIAGGLNEQFF. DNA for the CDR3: TGTGCCAGCAGTTCCATAGCGGGAGGCCTGAATGAGCAGTTCTTC.

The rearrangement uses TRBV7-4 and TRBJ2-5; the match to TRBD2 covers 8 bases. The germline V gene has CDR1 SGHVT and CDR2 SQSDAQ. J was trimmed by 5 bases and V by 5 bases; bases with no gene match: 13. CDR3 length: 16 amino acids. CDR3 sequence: CASSPLGVAGGETQYF. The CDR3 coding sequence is TGTGCCAGCAGCCCCCTCGGGGTGGCGGGGGGTGAGACCCAGTACTTC.

Here the CDR3 reads CASRVQGAQPQHF. The DNA for the CDR3 is TGTGCCAGCAGGGTTCAGGGGGCGCAGCCCCAGCATTTT. The chain carries TRBV9 and TRBJ1-5; TRBD1 agrees at 8 bases. The CDR3 loop spans 13 amino acids. Germline CDR1 and CDR2: SGDLS and YYNGEE. V lost 5 bases, J lost 7 bases, and 5 bases stayed unmatched.

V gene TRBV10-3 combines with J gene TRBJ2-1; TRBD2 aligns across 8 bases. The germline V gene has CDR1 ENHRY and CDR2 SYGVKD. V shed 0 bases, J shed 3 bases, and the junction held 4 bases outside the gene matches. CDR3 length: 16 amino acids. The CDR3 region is CAISESLGTSYNEQFF. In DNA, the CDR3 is TGTGCCATCAGTGAGTCGTTGGGGACTAGCTACAATGAGCAGTTCTTC.

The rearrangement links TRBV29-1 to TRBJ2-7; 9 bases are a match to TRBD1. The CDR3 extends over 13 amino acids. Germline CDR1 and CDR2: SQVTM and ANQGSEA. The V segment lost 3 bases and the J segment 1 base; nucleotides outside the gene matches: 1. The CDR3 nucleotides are TGCAGCGTTGACGGACAGGGGTCCTACGAGCAGTACTTC. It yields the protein CSVDGQGSYEQYF.

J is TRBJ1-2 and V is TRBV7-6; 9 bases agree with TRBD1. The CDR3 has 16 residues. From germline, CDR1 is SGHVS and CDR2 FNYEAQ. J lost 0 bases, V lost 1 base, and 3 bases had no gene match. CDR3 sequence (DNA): TGTGCCAGCAGCTTAGACAGGGACAGGGCTAACTATGGCTACACCTTC. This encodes CASSLDRDRANYGYTF.

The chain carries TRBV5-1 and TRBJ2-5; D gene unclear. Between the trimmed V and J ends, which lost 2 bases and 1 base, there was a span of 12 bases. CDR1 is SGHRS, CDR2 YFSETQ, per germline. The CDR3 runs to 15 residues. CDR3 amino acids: CASSFLGGLQETQYF. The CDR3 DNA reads TGCGCCAGCAGCTTTTTGGGTGGCCTCCAAGAGACCCAGTACTTC.

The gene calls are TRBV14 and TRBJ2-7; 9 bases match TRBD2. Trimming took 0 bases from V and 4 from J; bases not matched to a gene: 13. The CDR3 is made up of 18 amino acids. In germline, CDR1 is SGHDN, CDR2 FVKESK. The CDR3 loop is CASSQDRLGLAGIYEQYF. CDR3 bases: TGTGCCAGCAGCCAAGATCGTTTAGGTCTAGCGGGAATATACGAGCAGTACTTC.

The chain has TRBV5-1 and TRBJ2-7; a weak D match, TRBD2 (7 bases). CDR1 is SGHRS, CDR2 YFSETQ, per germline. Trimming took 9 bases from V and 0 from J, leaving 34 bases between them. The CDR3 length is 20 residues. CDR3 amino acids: CATLTGGPGRMNYPSYEQYF. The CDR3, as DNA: TGCGCCACCTTAACCGGGGGGCCGGGACGGATGAACTACCCCTCCTACGAGCAGTACTTC. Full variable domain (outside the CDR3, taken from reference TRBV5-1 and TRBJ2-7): KAGVTQTPRYLIKTRGQQVTLSCSPISGHRSVSWYQQTPGQGLQFLFEYFSETQRNKGNFPGRFSGRQFSNSRSEMNVSTLELGDSALYLCATLTGGPGRMNYPSYEQYFGPGTRLTVT.